This T cell receptor beta chain was captured in a study of blood T cell repertoires in COVID-19. About the research overall: Sites across the United States, Italy and Spain contributed samples from acute and convalescent COVID-19.

In the source study's methods: Reference gene primer amplification gave estimated nucleated cell counts. The data were produced by immunoSEQ multiplex PCR, yet TCRdb's version contains in-frame clones alone and is incomplete. That table gives V, J and clone size, and the DNA gave D and trimming. Of fewer than 250,000 clones listed, roughly 90% are singletons. The material sequenced was peripheral blood. This TCR came from a man aged 55 to 69 who had recovered from COVID-19.

CDR3 loop: CASSKGLAGVRSGELFF. CDR3 bases: TGTGCCAGCAGCAAGGGACTAGCGGGAGTCCGGTCCGGGGAGCTGTTTTTT. The chain joins TRBV5-6 to TRBJ2-2, with 14 bases fitting TRBD2. Germline assignment: CDR1 SGHDT and CDR2 YYEEEE. V gave up 4 bases and J gave up 6 bases; unmatched junction bases: 8. The CDR3 is 17 residues long. Using reference TRBV5-6 and TRBJ2-2 for the parts outside the CDR3, the full variable domain is DAGVTQSPTHLIKTRGQQVTLRCSPKSGHDTVSWYQQALGQGPQFIFQYYEEEERQRGNFPDRFSGHQFPNYSSELNVNALLLGDSALYLCASSKGLAGVRSGELFFGEGSRLTVL.